This T cell receptor beta chain was sequenced during a study of T cells after yellow fever vaccination. Study-level background: Low-cell-number fractions were prepared with SMART-Seq v4 Ultra Low Input. Overall study results and limits: Among primary-vaccination clones, most reappeared after the booster, at 95% to 96% for CD4 and roughly 88% for CD8.

This clonotype was observed a handful of times. Its antigen is unidentified. Deletions cut 2 bases from V and 5 bases from J, with 16 bases between. The germline CDR1 and CDR2 sequences are MNHEY and SVGAGI. The CDR3 contains 16 residues. They built TCR cDNA with 5'RACE template switching, a step that put in a universal primer site and UMIs. TCRdb reanalysed the 5' RACE reads using MiXCR and keeps one entry per CDR3 protein. The data contain approximately 250,000 distinct CDR3 sequences, 6% to 8% of them singletons. The chain uses TRBV6-5 and TRBJ2-4; possible D gene TRBD2, 6 bases. The sequence derives from a man aged 25-40 years who received the YFV17D yellow fever vaccine. Sequencing used CD4+ T cells sorted from PBMCs, obtained on the day of the yellow fever booster vaccination. CDR3 sequence (DNA): TGTGCCAGCAGTTACATAACCGAGGGGACTCAAAACATTCAGTACTTC. Encoded protein: CASSYITEGTQNIQYF.